A single sample is the source of the 22 T cell receptor beta chains below, sequenced in a study of cytomegalovirus exposure and HLA in healthy donors. The data were produced by immunoSEQ multiplex PCR, yet TCRdb's version contains in-frame clones alone and is incomplete. The data hold some 210,000 clones, with less than 85% observed a single time. Sequencing was carried out using PBMCs. These receptors all come from a woman between 18 and 29 years old in good health and CMV-seronegative.

For the CDR3, the DNA is TGTGCCAGCAGTGTGGAGCTAGCGGGTCCCGGGGAGCTGTTTTTT. Translation gives CASSVELAGPGELFF. The rearrangement links TRBV6-1 to TRBJ2-2; 8 bases align to TRBD2. The junction had 7 bases not matched to a gene; V was cut back by 4 bases and J by 6 bases. The CDR3 contains 15 residues. Germline V gene data show CDR1 as MNHNS and CDR2 as SASEGT.

The gene calls are TRBV7-9 and TRBJ2-3; maybe TRBD2 (5 bases). Trimming removed 4 bases at V and 2 bases at J, with 13 bases between. Germline-derived CDR1 and CDR2 are SEHNR and FQNEAQ (reference sequence). The CDR3 is made up of 15 amino acids. This CDR3 reads CASSSTEVATDTQYF. CDR3 coding DNA: TGTGCCAGCAGCTCCACGGAGGTAGCCACAGATACGCAGTATTTT.

This sequence joins TRBV28 and TRBJ1-4; TRBD1 might be the D (5 bases). This CDR3 contains 16 residues. Germline V gene sequence: CDR1 MDHEN, CDR2 SYDVKM. Trimming pared 6 bases from V and 3 bases from J, leaving 17 bases between. The CDR3: CASSSRRTSSNEKLFF. As DNA, the CDR3 is TGTGCCAGCAGCTCTAGAAGGACATCTTCTAATGAAAAACTGTTTTTT.

This clone was recorded a few times. The V gene is TRBV6-4, the J gene TRBJ1-2; D is perhaps TRBD1 (5 bases). The CDR3 has 12 amino acids. The V end was cut by 8 bases, the J end by 7 bases, with 14 bases between. Germline CDR1 MRHNA, CDR2 SNTAGT. As DNA, the CDR3 is TGTGCCAGCCCGGGCCGGGGCGGTGGCTACACCTTC. It specifies CASPGRGGGYTF.

The table lists this clone with a few counts. The chain employs TRBV7-2 and TRBJ2-1; 7 bases are a match to TRBD2. J gave up 9 bases and V 3 bases, and 8 bases lay outside the gene matches. CDR3 size: 14 residues. Per germline, CDR1 SGHTA and CDR2 FQGNSA. CDR3 protein: CASSFAFQRGEQFF. CDR3 sequence (DNA): TGTGCCAGCAGCTTTGCATTTCAGCGGGGTGAGCAGTTCTTC.

J is TRBJ2-3 and V is TRBV7-2; TRBD2 might be the D (7 bases). There are 14 residues in the CDR3. Trimming removed 1 base from V and 6 bases from J, with 11 bases in between. The germline V gene encodes CDR1 SGHTA and CDR2 FQGNSA. CDR3 DNA sequence: TGTGCCAGCAGCTTAGGCGGGGGCGAGGATACGCAGTATTTT. Translated, it gives CASSLGGGEDTQYF.

The genes are TRBV4-1 and TRBJ2-7, with D tentatively TRBD2 (5 bases). Germline CDR1 is MGHRA and CDR2 is YSYEKL. V lost 1 base and J lost 2, with 9 bases in between. The length of the CDR3 is 14 residues. CDR3 nucleotides: TGCGCCAGCAGCCAAGCCCGGGGAACCTACGAGCAGTACTTC. This codes for CASSQARGTYEQYF.

This clone was seen only once. The CDR3 loop is CASGLQGATDTQYF. CDR3 bases: TGCGCCAGCGGACTACAGGGAGCCACAGATACGCAGTATTTT. The chain combines TRBV5-1 with TRBJ2-3; D is possibly TRBD1 or TRBD2 (6 bases each). The V and J ends lost 7 bases and 2 bases respectively, with 14 bases between them. The CDR3 is made up of 14 amino acids. Germline CDR1 is SGHRS and CDR2 is YFSETQ.

The rearrangement uses TRBV2 and TRBJ1-5; 8 bases fit TRBD1. CDR3 length: 14 residues. Per germline, CDR1 SNHLY and CDR2 FYNNEI. The V and J ends lost 6 bases and 7 bases, in that order; junction bases with no gene match: 8. CDR3 sequence reads: CASSWGQARQPQHF. DNA for the CDR3: TGTGCCAGCAGCTGGGGACAGGCTAGGCAGCCCCAGCATTTT.

The chain carries TRBV6-1 and TRBJ2-7, with 7 bases identical to TRBD1. Per the germline V gene, CDR1 is MNHNS and CDR2 is SASEGT. The ends lost 8 bases at V and 6 bases at J; junction bases unmatched: 10. The CDR3 has 13 amino acids. In DNA form, the CDR3 reads TGTGCCAGCTCACACAGGGGTTCGAGCGAGCAGTACTTC. Amino acids: CASSHRGSSEQYF.

The V and J genes are TRBV7-3 and TRBJ2-1, with D perhaps matching TRBD2 (5 bases). Trimming pared 5 bases from V and 6 bases from J, leaving 11 bases between. The CDR3 totals 13 residues. From germline, CDR1 is SGHTA and CDR2 FQGTGA. CDR3: CASSQRTSNEQFF. CDR3 in DNA: TGTGCCAGCAGCCAAAGAACTAGCAATGAGCAGTTCTTC.

The chain couples TRBV11-2 to TRBJ2-2; the match to TRBD2 covers 7 bases. This CDR3 is 15 amino acids long. CDR1 SGHAT and CDR2 FQNNGV come from the germline V gene. Losses at the gene ends were 2 bases for V and 5 bases for J; bases not matched to a gene: 5. In DNA form, the CDR3 reads TGTGCCAGCAGCTTAAGTGGCGGGGGAACCGGGGAGCTGTTTTTT. Translated: CASSLSGGGTGELFF.

This chain uses TRBV30 with TRBJ1-6, with 8 bases lining up with TRBD1. Germline-derived CDR1 and CDR2 are GTSNPN and SVGIG (reference sequence). The V segment lost 4 bases and the J segment 6 bases; nucleotides outside the gene matches: 5. The length of the CDR3 is 14 residues. The CDR3 spells CAWTGGAGNSPLHF. DNA of the CDR3: TGTGCCTGGACAGGGGGCGCGGGTAATTCACCCCTCCACTTT.

This chain connects TRBV6-1 to TRBJ2-3; D is perhaps TRBD1 or TRBD2 (6 bases each). This CDR3 region has 16 residues. Trimming left V 4 bases short and J 4 bases short, with 18 bases between. Germline CDR1 MNHNS, CDR2 SASEGT. The CDR3 region has the DNA TGTGCCAGCAGTGGCCCTTGGGGGGCCCACGCAGATACGCAGTATTTT. Amino acids: CASSGPWGAHADTQYF.

This clone was counted a single time. The chain employs TRBV27 and TRBJ2-7; 7 bases fit TRBD1. The germline V gene encodes CDR1 MNHEY and CDR2 SMNVEV (reference sequence). V dropped 8 bases and J dropped 2; count of bases not matched to a gene: 9. The CDR3 length is 14 residues. CDR3 sequence: CASRGQVMAYEQYF. CDR3 DNA: TGTGCCAGCCGAGGACAGGTGATGGCCTACGAGCAGTACTTC.

This chain connects TRBV4-1 to TRBJ2-7; 7 bases match TRBD1. CDR1 and CDR2 (germline): MGHRA, YSYEKL. J gave up 2 bases and V 0 bases, and 4 bases lay outside the gene matches. This CDR3 comprises 15 residues. CDR3 residues: CASSQDVRGTYEQYF. As DNA, the CDR3 is TGCGCCAGCAGCCAAGATGTCAGGGGGACCTACGAGCAGTACTTC.

CDR3 DNA sequence: TGTGCCAGCAGTTTAGCAGTCAGCTACGAGCAGTACTTC. This encodes CASSLAVSYEQYF. The rearrangement uses TRBV27 and TRBJ2-7; no definite D call. CDR3 length: 13 residues. V lost 2 bases and J 3 bases, leaving 8 bases between the germline ends. Germline-derived CDR1 and CDR2 are MNHEY and SMNVEV (reference sequence).

The chain combines TRBV29-1 with TRBJ2-7; 10 bases match TRBD1. The length of the CDR3 is 13 residues. From germline, CDR1 is SQVTM and CDR2 ANQGSEA. V shed 2 bases and J 4 bases; nucleotides not matched to a gene: 2. The CDR3 spells CSVEKGQGYEQYF. Written as DNA, the CDR3 is TGCAGCGTTGAAAAGGGACAGGGGTACGAGCAGTACTTC.

The chain carries TRBV5-1 and TRBJ2-7; 8 bases are a match to TRBD2. V was pared by 4 bases and J by 6 bases, with 9 bases of the junction left unmatched. Per germline, CDR1 SGHRS and CDR2 YFSETQ. The CDR3 is 14 residues long. DNA of the CDR3: TGCGCCAGCAGCCTAACGGGGGGGCCGGGCGAGCAGTACTTC. Its translation: CASSLTGGPGEQYF.

The genes are TRBV5-6 and TRBJ1-2, with a weak D call TRBD1 (6 bases). Trimming cost V 0 bases and J 2 bases, with 14 bases left between them. This CDR3 is built from 16 residues. CDR1 SGHDT and CDR2 YYEEEE come from the germline V gene. The CDR3 nucleotides are TGTGCCAGCAGCTTGGGCCCCGGACAGACCAACTATGGCTACACCTTC. Protein: CASSLGPGQTNYGYTF.

The V gene is TRBV7-6, the J gene TRBJ2-7; possible D gene TRBD2, 5 bases. Germline V gene data show CDR1 as SGHVS and CDR2 as FNYEAQ. This CDR3 has 16 amino acids. V was cut by 4 bases and J by 3 bases, with 19 bases left in between. In nucleotides, the CDR3 is TGTGCCAGCAGCTCCCTAGGAGGACGCGAAATCTACGAGCAGTACTTC. Its protein is CASSSLGGREIYEQYF.

V usage is TRBV7-2 and J usage is TRBJ2-2; 10 nucleotides agree with TRBD2. This CDR3 contains 17 residues. With V trimmed by 5 bases and J by 1 base, 7 bases remained unmatched. Per the germline V gene, CDR1 is SGHTA and CDR2 is FQGNSA. This CDR3 is CASSQQIAGGNTGELFF. The CDR3 DNA follows: TGTGCCAGCAGCCAACAAATAGCGGGGGGGAACACCGGGGAGCTGTTTTTT.